The 25 T cell receptor beta chains in this list originate from one sample, sequenced in a study of T cell responses to AZD1222 COVID-19 vaccine. Profiled with immunoSEQ multiplex PCR; TCRdb holds only in-frame clones, not every one. The sample has around 150,000 clones, around 89% seen once; the top ten hold approximately 4.3%. The sequences come from peripheral blood, collected 28 days after the second AZD1222 dose. These receptors came from an adult who received the AZD1222 COVID-19 vaccine.

The count of this clone is one. The chain combines TRBV19 with TRBJ2-7; 8 nucleotides agree with TRBD1. The V segment lost 3 bases and the J segment 0 bases; nucleotides outside the gene matches: 7. Germline assignment: CDR1 LNHDA and CDR2 SQIVND (reference sequence). This CDR3 has 16 amino acids. CDR3: CASSIRDRRYSYEQYF. The CDR3 bases are TGTGCCAGTAGTATCCGGGACAGGCGATACTCCTACGAGCAGTACTTC.

The J gene is TRBJ2-5, the V gene TRBV7-9; 7 bases align to TRBD2. This CDR3 is 13 amino acids long. The germline gives CDR1 SEHNR, CDR2 FQNEAQ (reference sequence). Trimming at V came to 5 bases and at J to 3 bases, leaving 3 bases not matched to a gene. CDR3 DNA sequence: TGTGCCAGCAGCCTAAGCGGGGAAGAGACCCAGTACTTC. Translating it yields CASSLSGEETQYF.

This sequence joins TRBV7-2 and TRBJ1-2, with a tentative D call TRBD1 (5 bases). The CDR3 spans 12 residues. CDR1 is SGHTA and CDR2 is FQGNSA in the germline V gene. V shed 1 base and J shed 6 bases, with 6 bases lying between them. CDR3 DNA sequence: TGTGCCAGCAGCTTAGTGGGGGATGGCTACACCTTC. It codes for CASSLVGDGYTF.

In its sample, this clone was seen a few times. V gene TRBV7-9 combines with J gene TRBJ1-6; no clear D. The CDR3 is made up of 15 amino acids. Germline CDR1 and CDR2: SEHNR and FQNEAQ (reference sequence). V gave up 7 bases and J gave up 10 bases, with 20 bases separating them. CDR3 sequence (DNA): TGTGCCAGCAATCCCGCGTGGCCCCCGGAGTCACCCCTCCACTTT. Translating gives CASNPAWPPESPLHF.

The V and J genes are TRBV3-1 (or the pseudogene TRBV3-2) and TRBJ1-2; 9 nucleotides agree with TRBD1. This CDR3 region has 16 residues. The V gene's germline CDR1 is LGHDT and CDR2 YNNKEL (reference sequence). Unmatched junction bases numbered 7, after V lost 1 base and J lost 4 bases. CDR3 loop: CASSQVGTGLGYGYTF. As DNA, the CDR3 is TGTGCCAGCAGCCAAGTTGGGACAGGGTTAGGCTATGGCTACACCTTC.

Only one count was recorded for this clone. The DNA for the CDR3 is TGTGCCAGCACAACAGGGGCGGACTATGGCTACACCTTC. Amino acid sequence: CASTTGADYGYTF. This chain uses TRBV6-5 with TRBJ1-2, with 7 bases fitting TRBD1. Germline trimming cut 7 bases from V and 3 bases from J; bases unmatched to any gene: 5. Per the germline V gene, CDR1 is MNHEY and CDR2 is SVGAGI. The CDR3 covers 13 residues.

The genes are TRBV6-2 or TRBV6-3 and TRBJ1-2, with a tentative D call TRBD1 (5 bases). The CDR3 is 16 residues long. Per germline, CDR1 MNHEY and CDR2 SVGEGT. Trimming removed 6 bases at V and 0 bases at J, with 17 bases between. The CDR3 bases are TGTGCCAGCAGCCGACGCGCGGGGGAAGCTAACTATGGCTACACCTTC. Its protein product is CASSRRAGEANYGYTF.

The rearrangement joins TRBV5-4 to TRBJ1-1, with D perhaps matching TRBD1 (6 bases). Germline V gene lookup returns CDR1 SGHNT and CDR2 YYREEE (reference sequence). The germline V and J ends were trimmed by 6 bases and 4 bases, with 10 bases remaining between them. The CDR3 runs 12 residues. Here the CDR3 DNA reads TGTGCCAGCAAACAGGGTTCCACTGAAGCTTTCTTT. Amino acid sequence: CASKQGSTEAFF.

V gene TRBV7-9 combines with J gene TRBJ2-7, with no clear D. CDR3 length: 13 amino acids. Per germline, CDR1 SEHNR and CDR2 FQNEAQ (reference sequence). The V gene lost 5 bases and the J gene lost 7 bases, with 15 bases spanning the gap. The CDR3 region has the DNA TGTGCCAGCAGCCTCACCGGCGCCGGGGAGCAGTACTTC. It is translated as CASSLTGAGEQYF. The entire variable domain, with the rest obtained from reference TRBV7-9 and TRBJ2-7, is as follows: DTGVSQNPRHKITKRGQNVTFRCDPISEHNRLYWYRQTLGQGPEFLTYFQNEAQLEKSRLLSDRFSAERPKGSFSTLEIQRTEQGDSAMYLCASSLTGAGEQYFGPGTRLTVT.

This chain joins TRBV29-1 and TRBJ1-2, with 9 nucleotides matching TRBD1. CDR1 SQVTM and CDR2 ANQGSEA come from the germline V gene. The CDR3 length is 12 residues. The V gene end was trimmed by 6 bases and the J gene end by 6 bases; junction bases not matched to a gene: 5. CDR3 in DNA: TGCAGCGTCCACACAGGGGGCGATGGCTACACCTTC. Protein: CSVHTGGDGYTF. Variable domain in full (rest from reference TRBV29-1 and TRBJ1-2): SAVISQKPSRDICQRGTSLTIQCQVDSQVTMMFWYRQQPGQSLTLIATANQGSEATYESGFVIDKFPISRPNLTFSTLTVSNMSPEDSSIYLCSVHTGGDGYTFGSGTRLTVV.

This clone showed up just once. The CDR3 sequence is CASSLRSSYNEQFF. Written as DNA, the CDR3 is TGTGCCAGCAGCCTAAGGAGCTCCTACAATGAGCAGTTCTTC. The V call is TRBV14, the J call TRBJ2-1; no clear D. Germline lookup yields CDR1 SGHDN and CDR2 FVKESK. The V gene lost 4 bases and the J gene lost 0 bases, with 7 bases spanning the gap. This CDR3 is 14 amino acids long.

The gene calls are TRBV7-9 and TRBJ1-1, with unresolved D. CDR1 and CDR2 (germline): SEHNR, FQNEAQ (reference sequence). This CDR3 spans 15 amino acids. The germline V and J ends were trimmed by 3 bases and 0 bases, with 11 bases remaining between them. The CDR3 region is CASSLARRVNTEAFF. The CDR3 coding sequence is TGTGCCAGCAGCTTGGCGCGACGGGTGAACACTGAAGCTTTCTTT.

V is TRBV19 and J is TRBJ1-4; D possibly corresponds to TRBD1 (5 bases). V was trimmed by 7 bases and J by 8 bases, leaving 17 bases between them. The CDR3 covers 14 residues. Germline CDR1 LNHDA, CDR2 SQIVND (reference sequence). The CDR3 region has the DNA TGTGCCAGTAAATTCGGACTGGCAGGGGAAAAACTGTTTTTT. This translates into CASKFGLAGEKLFF.

V is TRBV9 and J is TRBJ1-1; D not resolved. V dropped 0 bases and J dropped 1 base, with 10 bases sitting between them. The germline CDR1 and CDR2 sequences are SGDLS and YYNGEE. The CDR3 runs to 15 residues. The CDR3 DNA follows: TGTGCCAGCAGCGTAGGTAACAGCAAGAACACTGAAGCTTTCTTT. Translated: CASSVGNSKNTEAFF.

The chain has TRBV5-6 and TRBJ2-7; D gene unclear. CDR1 SGHDT and CDR2 YYEEEE come from the germline V gene. The V end lost 0 bases, the J end lost 6 bases, and 7 bases lay between the germline ends. The CDR3 totals 12 residues. CDR3 DNA: TGTGCCAGCAGCTTGGAGTTTGGCGAGCAGTACTTC. It codes for CASSLEFGEQYF.

The V call is TRBV7-8, the J call TRBJ2-3, with TRBD1 identical over 8 bases. This CDR3 is built from 14 residues. Trimming removed 1 base from V and 4 bases from J; junction bases left unmatched: 1. Germline-derived CDR1 and CDR2 are SGHVS and FQNEAQ. The CDR3 region is CASSLDRGADTQYF. The CDR3 DNA reads TGTGCCAGCAGCTTAGACAGGGGGGCAGATACGCAGTATTTT.

The rearrangement uses TRBV29-1 and TRBJ2-7; the D gene is possibly TRBD2 (5 bases). CDR3 length equals 14 residues. Germline V gene sequence: CDR1 SQVTM, CDR2 ANQGSEA. The V end lost 7 bases, the J end lost 5 bases, and 21 bases lay between the germline ends. CDR3 DNA: TGCAGCGCTACTACCGGGATAGGGCCCCACGAGCAGTACTTC. It codes for CSATTGIGPHEQYF.

This clone was observed once. The chain has TRBV13 and TRBJ2-7; weak D call: TRBD1 (5 bases). Trimming took off 5 bases at V and 3 bases at J, with 11 bases between the two ends. The CDR3 has 13 amino acids. Germline CDR1 PRHDT, CDR2 FYEKMQ (reference sequence). CDR3 loop: CASSTRQSYEQYF. The CDR3 bases are TGTGCCAGCAGCACCAGACAGAGCTACGAGCAGTACTTC.

CDR3 nucleotides: TGTGCCAGCTCACCACGGGACTTGACCACAGATACGCAGTATTTT. This sequence encodes CASSPRDLTTDTQYF. The J gene is TRBJ2-3, the V gene TRBV18; D perhaps matches TRBD2 (6 bases). CDR3 length: 15 residues. Between the trimmed V and J ends, which lost 1 base and 2 bases, there was a span of 10 bases. Germline V gene data show CDR1 as KGHSH and CDR2 as LQKENI.

The chain carries TRBV13 and TRBJ2-6; D unclear. Germline V gives CDR1 PRHDT, CDR2 FYEKMQ (reference sequence). V shed 2 bases and J shed 0 bases, with 5 bases lying between them. This CDR3 spans 15 amino acids. The CDR3 DNA is TGTGCCAGCAGCTTAAAGGCCTCTGGGGCCAACGTCCTGACTTTC. As protein: CASSLKASGANVLTF. The whole variable domain, filled in from reference TRBV13 and TRBJ2-6, reads AAGVIQSPRHLIKEKRETATLKCYPIPRHDTVYWYQQGPGQDPQFLISFYEKMQSDKGSIPDRFSAQQFSDYHSELNMSSLELGDSALYFCASSLKASGANVLTFGAGSRLTVL.

The chain uses TRBV25-1 and TRBJ2-1, with TRBD2 matching 7 bases. CDR3 length equals 14 residues. Germline V lookup: CDR1 MGHDK, CDR2 SYGVNS. After removal of 7 bases from V and 1 base from J, the junction contained 4 bases not matched to a gene. CDR3 sequence: CASTGSGSYNEQFF. The CDR3 bases are TGTGCCAGCACAGGTAGCGGGTCCTACAATGAGCAGTTCTTC.

This chain joins TRBV2 and TRBJ1-2, with D perhaps matching TRBD1 (5 bases). This CDR3 has 14 residues. The germline gives CDR1 SNHLY, CDR2 FYNNEI. V was cut by 6 bases and J by 4 bases, with 15 bases left in between. This CDR3 reads CASSWGRETYGYTF. Here the CDR3 DNA reads TGTGCCAGCAGCTGGGGCAGGGAAACCTATGGCTACACCTTC. Looking up the rest from reference TRBV2 and TRBJ1-2 gives the full variable domain: EPEVTQTPSHQVTQMGQEVILRCVPISNHLYFYWYRQILGQKVEFLVSFYNNEISEKSEIFDDQFSVERPDGSNFTLKIRSTKLEDSAMYFCASSWGRETYGYTFGSGTRLTVV.

The chain couples TRBV5-1 to TRBJ1-2, with D unclear. This CDR3 is 13 amino acids long. Deletions cut 4 bases from V and 2 bases from J, with 9 bases between. Germline V gene data show CDR1 as SGHRS and CDR2 as YFSETQ. CDR3 bases: TGCGCCAGCAGCCCGGTAGTAAACTATGGCTACACCTTC. Encoded protein: CASSPVVNYGYTF.

The chain couples TRBV11-2 to TRBJ2-2; 10 positions agree with TRBD1. Per germline, CDR1 SGHAT and CDR2 FQNNGV. The V segment lost 5 bases and the J segment 6 bases; nucleotides outside the gene matches: 15. The CDR3 extends over 18 amino acids. The chain's CDR3 is CASSASGTGAVNPGELFF. The CDR3 DNA reads as TGTGCCAGCAGCGCTTCCGGGACAGGGGCGGTCAACCCCGGGGAGCTGTTTTTT.

The genes are TRBV2 and TRBJ1-4, with TRBD1 as a possible D gene (6 bases). CDR3 length: 13 residues. Trimming shortened V by 7 bases and J by 5 bases, and 11 bases separated the two germline ends. The germline V gene encodes CDR1 SNHLY and CDR2 FYNNEI. CDR3 sequence (DNA): TGTGCCAGCACAGGGGAGATGAATGAAAAACTGTTTTTT. This encodes CASTGEMNEKLFF.